Listed here is a single T cell receptor beta chain. In germline, CDR1 is MNHEY, CDR2 SMNVEV (reference sequence). V lost 3 bases and J lost 5, with 10 bases in between. This CDR3 is built from 13 residues. With random hexamers, 0.5 to 1 ug RNA was reverse transcribed. A single record per CDR3 protein comes from TCRdb applying MiXCR to the immunoSEQ multiplex PCR reads. The sample consists of about 200,000 distinct CDR3 sequences, roughly 96% of them appearing once. This specimen belongs to a study of CD8 T cells in Susac syndrome. The sequenced sample was CD4+ T cells from PBMCs. The receptor's source is a human donor with multiple sclerosis. This chain joins TRBV27 and TRBJ1-2; D unclear. CDR3 in DNA: TGTGCCAGCAGTTTCGGCAGAGAGTATGGCTACACCTTC. Its translation is CASSFGREYGYTF.